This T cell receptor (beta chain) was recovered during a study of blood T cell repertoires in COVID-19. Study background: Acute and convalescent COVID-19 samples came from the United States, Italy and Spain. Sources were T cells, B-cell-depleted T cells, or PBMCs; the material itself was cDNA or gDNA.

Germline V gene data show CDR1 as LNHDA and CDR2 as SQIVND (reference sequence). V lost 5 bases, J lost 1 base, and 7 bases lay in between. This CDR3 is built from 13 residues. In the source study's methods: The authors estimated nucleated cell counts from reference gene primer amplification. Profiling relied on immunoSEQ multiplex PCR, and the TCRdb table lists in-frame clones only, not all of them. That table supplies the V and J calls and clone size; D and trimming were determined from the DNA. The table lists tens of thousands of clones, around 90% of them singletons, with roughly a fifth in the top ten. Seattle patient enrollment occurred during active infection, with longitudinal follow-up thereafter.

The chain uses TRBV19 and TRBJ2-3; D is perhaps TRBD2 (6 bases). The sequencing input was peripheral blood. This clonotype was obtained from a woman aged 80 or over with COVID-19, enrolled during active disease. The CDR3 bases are TGTGCCAGTAGTCCGGGGGGCACAGATACGCAGTATTTT. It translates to CASSPGGTDTQYF. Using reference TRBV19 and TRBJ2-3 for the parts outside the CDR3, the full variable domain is DGGITQSPKYLFRKEGQNVTLSCEQNLNHDAMYWYRQDPGQGLRLIYYSQIVNDFQKGDIAEGYSVSREKKESFPLTVTSAQKNPTAFYLCASSPGGTDTQYFGPGTRLTVL.